This T cell receptor (beta chain) was recorded in a study of cytomegalovirus exposure and HLA in healthy donors (dated by TCRdb to the late 2010s). A note on the overall study: The 650 to 750 repertoires of the first cohort and the roughly 110 validation repertoires were produced on the same platform, according to a later analysis. To predict cytomegalovirus infection status, the study brought together high-throughput TCR immunosequencing, statistical association of individual TCRs with disease status, and machine learning. The aim of the study was to test whether cataloging public T cell receptors could identify signatures of past pathogen exposure. Along with the roughly 670-subject first cohort, a separate validation cohort of about 110 different subjects was used. Study-level results and caveats: According to the authors, the approach could potentially be generalized to other disease states and immunological phenotypes. A total of roughly 160 TCR beta chains were listed by the study as associated with cytomegalovirus. A later analysis found that TCRs clustered in the first cohort also tended to co-occur in the 120 validation repertoires, with 94% of cluster scores above 0. In both the original and validation cohorts, the classifier was reported to diagnose cytomegalovirus status with high specificity and sensitivity. Most TCR sequences were observed very rarely across donors, whereas some public TCRs were present in many individuals. The validation cohort had no HLA typing available for a later analysis, so co-occurrence within that cohort was assessed over all 120 or so repertoires. In vitro tests confirmed that a few of the cytomegalovirus-associated TCR beta chains recognize cytomegalovirus antigens.

Separate from the approximately 670-subject first cohort, the validation cohort of about 110 subjects was the group to which the donors belonged. The library was made by the immunoSEQ multiplex PCR assay. On the study's bioinformatics: A statistical classification framework was built for diagnosing cytomegalovirus status from the catalog of TCR beta chain sequences. Imported from immuneACCESS, the table was reduced by TCRdb to in-frame sequences with V and J called. These copies leave out some clones; in studies compared against another copy, an unresolved V gene accounts for under half, and the cause of the remainder is not known. The DNA gave D and trimming, while V, J and clone size come from that table. This sample has 100,000 to 150,000 clones in its table, and roughly 89% of those were observed once. Together, the top ten hold 1% to 1.5% of the sample. Sequences SGHRS (CDR1) and YFSETQ (CDR2) are obtained from the germline V gene. The CDR3 holds 14 amino acids from the cysteine to the phenylalanine. Only the CDR3 region is kept as DNA, spanning 42 bases read in frame from base 1. The V end gives up 2 bases and the J end 4 bases, leaving 5 bases in the junction not matched to a gene.

Comments on this clone: It has no known antigen specificity. No much larger clone exists at a distance of one base, and base qualities are not known.

The chain employs TRBV5-1 and TRBJ2-7; 8 of the junction bases match TRBD1. The clonotype originates from a woman younger than 35 in good health and CMV-seronegative. The sequenced sample consisted of PBMCs. The nucleotides read TGCGCCAGCAGCTTCATGGACAGGGCTTACGAGCAGTACTTC. Its protein reads: CASSFMDRAYEQYF.